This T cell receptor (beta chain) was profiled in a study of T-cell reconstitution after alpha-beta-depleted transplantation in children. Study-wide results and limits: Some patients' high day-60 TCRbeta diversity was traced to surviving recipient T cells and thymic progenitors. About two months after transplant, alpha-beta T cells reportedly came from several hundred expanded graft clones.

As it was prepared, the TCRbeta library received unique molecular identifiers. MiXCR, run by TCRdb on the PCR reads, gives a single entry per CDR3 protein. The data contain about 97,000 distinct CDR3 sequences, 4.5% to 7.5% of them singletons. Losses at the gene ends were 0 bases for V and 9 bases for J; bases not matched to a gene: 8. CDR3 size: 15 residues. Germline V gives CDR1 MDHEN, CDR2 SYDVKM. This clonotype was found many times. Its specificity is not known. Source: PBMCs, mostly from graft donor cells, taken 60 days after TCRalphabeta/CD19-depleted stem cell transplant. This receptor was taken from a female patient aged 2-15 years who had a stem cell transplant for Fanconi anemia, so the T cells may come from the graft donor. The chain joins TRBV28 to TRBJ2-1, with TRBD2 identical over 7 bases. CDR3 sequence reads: CASSLWAGEGGEQFF. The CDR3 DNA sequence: TGTGCCAGCAGTTTATGGGCGGGGGAGGGTGGTGAGCAGTTCTTC.